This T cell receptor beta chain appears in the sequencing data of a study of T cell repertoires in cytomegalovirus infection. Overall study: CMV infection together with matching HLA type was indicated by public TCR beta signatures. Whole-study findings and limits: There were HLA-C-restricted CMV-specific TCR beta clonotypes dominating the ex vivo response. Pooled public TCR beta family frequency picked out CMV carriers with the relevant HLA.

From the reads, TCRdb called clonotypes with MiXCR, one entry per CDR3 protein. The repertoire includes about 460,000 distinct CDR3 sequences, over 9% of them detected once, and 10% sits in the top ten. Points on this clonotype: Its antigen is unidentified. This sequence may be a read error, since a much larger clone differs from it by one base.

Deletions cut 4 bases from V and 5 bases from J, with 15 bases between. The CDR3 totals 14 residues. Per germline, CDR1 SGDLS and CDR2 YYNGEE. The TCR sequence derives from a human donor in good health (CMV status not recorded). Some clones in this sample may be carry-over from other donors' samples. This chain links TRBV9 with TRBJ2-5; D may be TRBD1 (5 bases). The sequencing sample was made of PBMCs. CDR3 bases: TGTGCCAGCAGCTCACTACAGGTGAGTGAGACCCAGTACTTC. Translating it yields CASSSLQVSETQYF.